The clone carrying this TCR beta chain appeared a few times. Antigen specificity is unknown. This entry comes from a study of human T cells and chemical hapten exposure. Study overall: Once 0.01% DPC had been applied to the upper back by patch test, readings were taken at 6 days.

Time point reported: pre-sensitization, week 0. Described treatment: therapeutic diphenylcyclopropenone sensitization with weekly scalp DPC. The CDR3 is made up of 15 amino acids. J gave up 7 bases and V 3 bases, and 5 bases lay outside the gene matches. Per the germline V gene, CDR1 is PRHDT and CDR2 is FYEKMQ (reference sequence). In the study's own analysis: The number of TCRs in each sample had a median of approximately 90,000 and spanned about 23,224 to 700,000. A single record per CDR3 protein comes from TCRdb applying MiXCR to the RACE reads. These V and J calls are TCRdb output, not the study's own analysis. Of about 250,000 distinct CDR3 sequences listed, around 7.7% are singletons. Study-level findings and limits: Donors' alopecia may make their immune response differ from healthy people's.

The rearrangement joins TRBV13 to TRBJ1-4; TRBD1 aligns across 10 bases. The sequence was obtained from a man aged 18 to 29 with alopecia areata. Some clones in this sample may be carry-over from other donors' samples. This specimen consisted of whole blood, obtained in connection with sensitization to the hapten diphenylcyclopropenone (DPC). DNA for the CDR3: TGTGCCAGCAGCTTCAGACAGGGGGCACGTGAAAAACTGTTTTTT. It encodes CASSFRQGAREKLFF. Variable domain in full (rest from reference TRBV13 and TRBJ1-4): AAGVIQSPRHLIKEKRETATLKCYPIPRHDTVYWYQQGPGQDPQFLISFYEKMQSDKGSIPDRFSAQQFSDYHSELNMSSLELGDSALYFCASSFRQGAREKLFFGSGTQLSVL.